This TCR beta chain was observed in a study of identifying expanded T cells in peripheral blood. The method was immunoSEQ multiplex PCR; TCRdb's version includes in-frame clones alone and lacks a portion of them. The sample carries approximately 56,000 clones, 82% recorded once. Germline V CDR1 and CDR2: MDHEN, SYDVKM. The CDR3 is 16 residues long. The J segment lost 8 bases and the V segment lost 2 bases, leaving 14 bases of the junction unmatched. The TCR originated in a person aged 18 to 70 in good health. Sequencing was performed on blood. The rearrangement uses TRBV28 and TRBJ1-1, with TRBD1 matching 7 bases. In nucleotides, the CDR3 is TGTGCCAGCAGTTTACTAGGGGGCGCGGGAGGGCCCGAAGCTTTCTTT. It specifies CASSLLGGAGGPEAFF. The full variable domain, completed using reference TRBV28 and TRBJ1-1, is DVKVTQSSRYLVKRTGEKVFLECVQDMDHENMFWYRQDPGLGLRLIYFSYDVKMKEKGDIPEGYSVSREKKERFSLILESASTNQTSMYLCASSLLGGAGGPEAFFGQGTRLTVV.